This T cell receptor (beta chain) comes out of a study of blood T cell repertoires in COVID-19. On the study more broadly: The United States, Italy and Spain supplied acute and convalescent COVID-19 samples. PBMCs, B-cell-depleted T cells, or T cells provided the cDNA or gDNA that made up the material.

Germline CDR1 is SGHTA and CDR2 is FQGNSA. The CDR3 consists of 14 residues. In the original workflow: Quantification of nucleated cells was approximated via reference gene primer amplification. Assay used: immunoSEQ multiplex PCR; TCRdb lists only in-frame clones, some missing. V and J calls and clone size are as listed in that table; D and trimming were resolved from the DNA. Here the sample spans 150,000 to 250,000 clones, about 80% being singletons. A remark on this clone: At one of its ends the junction is not consistent with the germline gene, which may arise from a read error.

Sequencing was carried out using peripheral blood. The receptor was isolated from a human donor with acute or convalescent COVID-19. The donor label of this sample is uncertain. The chain uses TRBV7-2 and TRBJ2-5; no definite D call. The CDR3 region is CASTLASGQETQYF. In DNA, the CDR3 is TGTGCCAGCACCTTAGCCTCAGGCCAAGAGACCCAGTACTTC. Using reference TRBV7-2 and TRBJ2-5 for the parts outside the CDR3, the full variable domain is GAGVSQSPSNKVTEKGKDVELRCDPISGHTALYWYRQSLGQGLEFLIYFQGNSAPDKSGLPSDRFSAERTGGSVSTLTIQRTQQEDSAVYLCASTLASGQETQYFGPGTRLLVL.